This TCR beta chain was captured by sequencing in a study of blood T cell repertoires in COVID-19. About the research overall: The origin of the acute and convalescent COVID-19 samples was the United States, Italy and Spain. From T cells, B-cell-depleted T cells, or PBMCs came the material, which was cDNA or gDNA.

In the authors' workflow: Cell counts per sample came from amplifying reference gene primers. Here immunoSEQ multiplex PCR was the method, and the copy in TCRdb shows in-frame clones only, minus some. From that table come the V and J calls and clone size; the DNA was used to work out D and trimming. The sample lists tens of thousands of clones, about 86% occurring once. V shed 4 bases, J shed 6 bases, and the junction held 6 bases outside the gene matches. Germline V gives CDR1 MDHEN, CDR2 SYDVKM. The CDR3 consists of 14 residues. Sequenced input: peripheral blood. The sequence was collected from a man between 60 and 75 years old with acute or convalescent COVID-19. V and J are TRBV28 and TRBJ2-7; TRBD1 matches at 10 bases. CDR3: CASSSARTGGEQYF. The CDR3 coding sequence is TGTGCCAGCAGTTCAGCCCGGACAGGGGGCGAGCAGTACTTC. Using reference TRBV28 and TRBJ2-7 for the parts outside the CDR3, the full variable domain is DVKVTQSSRYLVKRTGEKVFLECVQDMDHENMFWYRQDPGLGLRLIYFSYDVKMKEKGDIPEGYSVSREKKERFSLILESASTNQTSMYLCASSSARTGGEQYFGPGTRLTVT.